This TCR beta chain was sequenced during a study of shared clonotypes between healthy human individuals (dated by TCRdb to about 2020). About the investigation overall: Two women and three men aged 18 to 49 years were included in the cohort. For each donor, CD4 naive and CD4 memory were each run on three plates, CD8 naive on two plates, and CD8 memory on one plate. Blood TCR repertoires of about 5 healthy adults were deeply sequenced to estimate repertoire size and the extent of clonotype sharing between individuals. Different laboratories and diverse techniques were used to prepare libraries and sequence TCR repertoires, to increase sequencing depth and limit assay-specific biases. Per donor, leukapheresis produced somewhere between about 0.8 and 9 billion PBMCs.

To note about this clone: Its antigen specificity is not known. Base quality data are lacking; no much larger clone is found one base away.

For the CD8 naive samples, CD45RO-negative cells were positively selected for CCR7, yielding a CD45RA+CCR7+ population from which TemRA cells were excluded. The donors were healthy, HIV-negative adults who had no recently reported acute infections or vaccinations. Every donor was a Caucasian adult living in Nashville, Tennessee, USA. Blood was collected by leukapheresis, and PBMCs were isolated by Ficoll-Histopaque density gradient centrifugation and then cryopreserved in liquid nitrogen vapor phase. Analytical flow cytometry was used to check the purity and quantity of every magnetically sorted T cell population. Each sorted fraction had its genomic DNA isolated and then quantified by UV absorbance on a Nanodrop 2000c. The CDR3 holds 18 amino acids from the cysteine to the phenylalanine. This entry keeps only the CDR3 DNA: 54 bases, framed from base 1. At the junction V is shortened by 0 bases and J by 2 bases, with 18 bases in between. Looking up the germline V gene yields CDR1 MNHNS and CDR2 SASEGT.

Beyond this particular receptor, the publication reports: Pairwise subsampling indicated that sequencing depth was expected to affect the degree of clonotype sharing among donors. Larger estimated clonotype richness was generally found for naive subsets than for memory subsets. Incomplete sequencing was indicated by rarefaction of sorted-subset datasets, despite the large sequencing depth. Only blood was sampled, and tissue TCR repertoires likely differ from those in blood. Compared with non-shared clonotypes, the clonotypes found in all four sorted-subset donors had higher generation probabilities. The genetic and exposure-history diversity represented was limited by the small number of donors. When a few donors were compared, the shared fraction of clonotypes was around 5% for naive CD4, around 3.6% for naive CD8, 2% to 2.5% for memory CD4, and 0.35% to 0.4% for memory CD8.

Using the deep immunoSEQ assay, TCR CDR3 regions were amplified from genomic DNA by multiplex PCR. Extracted genomic DNA from each cell subset was distributed evenly across all wells of several immunoSEQ 96-well plates, and each plate was treated as a replicate. For sorted subsets, each replicate PCR was loaded with roughly 0.2 ug genomic DNA, equivalent to some 31,000 T cell genomes. The purified libraries were quantified using a Qubit 3.0 fluorometer, sized with a Bioanalyzer 2100, and then quantified again using the KAPA Library Quantification kit. Each immunoSEQ 96-well plate was sequenced on its own single-read 150-cycle Illumina NextSeq 550 flow cell. Turning to the authors' computational methods: Because the immunoSEQ output held only junctional sequences and lacked quality scores, the filtering could not match the filtering applied to full-length reads. To assign V/J genes and CDR3, sequences were annotated against IMGT germline references using PyIR, a Python wrapper for IgBLAST v1.9. Any read was removed if the V/J assignment was weak (E-value above 1e-6), the CDR3 was missing, or the read contained stop codons, out-of-frame junctions, or ambiguous translated residues. V3J clonotypes were defined by identical inferred V gene, J gene, and CDR3 amino acid sequence. To compute the percentage overlap between repertoires, the number of shared unique clonotypes was divided by the size of the smaller repertoire. Repertoire richness was assessed with RTK rarefaction, the Chao1 estimator, and Recon v2.1 estimates of unobserved clonotypes. For all TCRbeta clonotypes obtained by the gDNA method from several donors, generation probabilities were computed with OLGA. TCRdb retrieved this table from immuneACCESS and kept in-frame rearrangements only. Not all clones are present; in checked studies, unresolved V genes account for under half, and no reason is known for the remainder. V, J and clone size were drawn from that table, and D and trimming were deduced from the DNA. The sample table records 700,000 to 950,000 clones; 96% of these occur just once. Jointly, the top ten make up around 0.21% of the sample.

The sequence links TRBV6-1 to TRBJ2-3, with no confident D gene call. The sequencing input was naive CD8+ T cells sorted from blood. The label giving this sample's cell subset or site can be read as: CD45RA+CCR7+. The source is a man aged 25 to 40 in good health. CDR3 protein: CASSEAYYFEDTTDTQYF. In nucleotide form, the sequence is TGTGCCAGCAGTGAAGCCTACTACTTCGAAGATACCACAGATACGCAGTATTTT.